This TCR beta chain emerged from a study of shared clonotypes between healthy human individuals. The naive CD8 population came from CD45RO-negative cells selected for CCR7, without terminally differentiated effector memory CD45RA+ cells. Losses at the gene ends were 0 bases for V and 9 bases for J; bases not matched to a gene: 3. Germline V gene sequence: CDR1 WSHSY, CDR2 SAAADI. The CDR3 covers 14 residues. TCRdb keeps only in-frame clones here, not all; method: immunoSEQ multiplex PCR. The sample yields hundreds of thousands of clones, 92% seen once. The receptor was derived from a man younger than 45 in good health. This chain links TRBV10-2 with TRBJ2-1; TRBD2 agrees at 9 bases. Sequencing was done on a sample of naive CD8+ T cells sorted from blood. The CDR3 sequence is CASSESTSGFEQFF. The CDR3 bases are TGCGCCAGCAGTGAGTCCACTAGCGGGTTTGAGCAGTTCTTC.